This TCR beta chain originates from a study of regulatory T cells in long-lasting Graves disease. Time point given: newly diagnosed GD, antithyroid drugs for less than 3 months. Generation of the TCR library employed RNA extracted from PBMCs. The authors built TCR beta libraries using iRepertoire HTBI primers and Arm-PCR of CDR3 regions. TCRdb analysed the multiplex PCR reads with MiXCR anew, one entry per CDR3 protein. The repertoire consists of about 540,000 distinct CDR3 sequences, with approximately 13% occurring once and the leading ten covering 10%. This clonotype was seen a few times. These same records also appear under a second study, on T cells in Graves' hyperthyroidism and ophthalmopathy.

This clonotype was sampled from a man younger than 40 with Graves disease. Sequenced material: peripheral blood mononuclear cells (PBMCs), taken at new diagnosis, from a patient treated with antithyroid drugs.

CDR3 sequence reads: CASSLFEQFF. The CDR3 bases are TGTGCCAGCAGTTTGTTTGAGCAGTTCTTC. The chain couples TRBV12-3 or TRBV12-4 to TRBJ2-1; D is unclear. The V and J ends lost 3 bases and 9 bases respectively, with 3 bases between them. CDR3 length: 10 amino acids.